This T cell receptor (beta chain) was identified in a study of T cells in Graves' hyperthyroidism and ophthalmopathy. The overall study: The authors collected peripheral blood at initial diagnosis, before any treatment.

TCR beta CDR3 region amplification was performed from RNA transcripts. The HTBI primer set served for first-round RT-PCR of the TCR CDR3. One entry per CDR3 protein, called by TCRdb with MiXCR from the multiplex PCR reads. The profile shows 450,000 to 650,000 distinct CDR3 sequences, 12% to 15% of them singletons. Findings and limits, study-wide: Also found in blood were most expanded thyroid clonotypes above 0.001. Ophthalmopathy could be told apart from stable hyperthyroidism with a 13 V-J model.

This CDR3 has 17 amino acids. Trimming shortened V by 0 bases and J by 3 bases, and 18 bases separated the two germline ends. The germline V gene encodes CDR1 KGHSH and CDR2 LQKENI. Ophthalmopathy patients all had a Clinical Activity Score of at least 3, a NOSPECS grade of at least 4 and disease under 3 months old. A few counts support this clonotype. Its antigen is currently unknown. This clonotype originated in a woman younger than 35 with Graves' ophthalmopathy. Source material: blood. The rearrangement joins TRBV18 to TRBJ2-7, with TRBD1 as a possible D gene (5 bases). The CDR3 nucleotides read TGTGCCAGCTCACCACCAGGGGCCAGTCTGGCTCACTACGAGCAGTACTTC. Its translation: CASSPPGASLAHYEQYF.